The present entry profiles one T cell receptor beta chain with its context. Antigen specificity is unknown. The data were obtained in a study of shared clonotypes between healthy human individuals. Whole-study context: The donor pool was made up of two women and a few men aged 18 to 49.

Germline V gene lookup returns CDR1 LNHDA and CDR2 SQIVND (reference sequence). This CDR3 comprises 14 residues. The ends were cut back, 3 bases at V and 2 bases at J, with 10 bases in the middle. Study-level findings and limits: Compared with clonotypes that all four donors shared, non-shared clonotypes had lower generation probabilities. The study sampled only blood, and tissue repertoires likely differ.

Assay execution proceeded at the deep level. Clones were sequenced by immunoSEQ multiplex PCR, and TCRdb holds only the in-frame ones, with some missing. Found here are 2 million to 2.5 million clones, over 90% of them singletons; the top ten hold about 0.37%. The source is a man aged 18 to 29 in good health. Some clones in this sample may be carry-over from other donors' samples. Sequencing was performed on naive CD4+ T cells from PBMCs. The subset here: CD45RA+ positively selected. The chain links TRBV19 to TRBJ1-2; possible D gene TRBD1, 5 bases. CDR3 bases: TGTGCCAGTAGTATCTGGGGGGAAAACTATGGCTACACCTTC. This gives the protein CASSIWGENYGYTF.